This TCR beta chain was profiled in a study of chemoradiotherapy in HPV16-positive cancers. Across the study: A couple of HPV16-positive patients' cells yielded candidate HPV-specific clones and common motifs. Notes on the study in general: Candidate HPV-specific clones and E7-related TCR motifs grew in tumor during treatment.

The junction had 6 bases not matched to a gene; V was cut back by 3 bases and J by 3 bases. This CDR3 has 15 residues. Germline V gives CDR1 SEHNR, CDR2 FQNEAQ (reference sequence). Comments on this clone: Its antigen is not known.

Sequencing used immunoSEQ multiplex PCR; TCRdb keeps in-frame clones, though not all of them. This table holds some 24,000 clones, approximately 94% found once. This sequence originates from a human donor with HPV-associated anogenital cancer. The chain uses TRBV7-9 and TRBJ1-1, with 8 nucleotides matching TRBD1. The specimen was collected from a patient who underwent chemoradiotherapy. The DNA of the CDR3 is TGTGCCAGCAGCTTGGGGGGGACAGGTGACACTGAAGCTTTCTTT. Encoded protein: CASSLGGTGDTEAFF.